One and the same sample provided the 14 T cell receptor beta chains below, sequenced in a study of blood T cell repertoires in COVID-19. Method: immunoSEQ multiplex PCR; TCRdb's copy keeps in-frame clones and lacks some. The top ten clones hold about 4.1% of a sample with about 190,000 clones, more than 70% of them seen once. The sequenced material came from peripheral blood. The receptors come from a woman aged 30 to 39 with acute or convalescent COVID-19.

J is TRBJ2-1 and V is TRBV12-3 or TRBV12-4; TRBD2 agrees at 9 bases. Losses at the gene ends were 7 bases for V and 8 bases for J; bases not matched to a gene: 6. This CDR3 is 13 amino acids long. The CDR3 sequence: CASMASGIDEQFF. The CDR3 DNA reads as TGTGCCAGCATGGCTAGCGGGATTGATGAGCAGTTCTTC.

The gene calls are TRBV30 and TRBJ2-7; no clear D. The V gene lost 3 bases and the J gene lost 9 bases, with 18 bases spanning the gap. This CDR3 has 13 amino acids. Germline CDR1 GTSNPN, CDR2 SVGIG (reference sequence). The CDR3 is CAWSPQPRAVQYF. CDR3 DNA: TGTGCCTGGAGCCCCCAACCCCGCGCTGTGCAGTACTTC.

The chain couples TRBV3-1 (or the pseudogene TRBV3-2) to TRBJ1-1; possible D gene TRBD1, 6 bases. The CDR3 covers 17 residues. Germline values: CDR1 LGHDT, CDR2 YNNKEL (reference sequence). Trimming stripped 4 bases from V and 2 bases from J, with 20 bases between. CDR3 coding DNA: TGTGCCAGCAGCCGAAAGGGGGGGGCCGACGGAAACACTGAAGCTTTCTTT. Its protein product is CASSRKGGADGNTEAFF.

The V gene is TRBV6-1, the J gene TRBJ1-5; D is undetermined. CDR1 and CDR2 (germline): MNHNS, SASEGT. The V end lost 1 base, the J end lost 7 bases, and 11 bases lay between the germline ends. The CDR3 runs to 14 residues. CDR3 DNA: TGTGCCAGCAGTGAAGTCGGGGTGGGGCAGCCCCAGCATTTT. This codes for CASSEVGVGQPQHF.

This clone was observed a single time. The chain combines TRBV9 with TRBJ1-2; a possible D gene is TRBD1 (6 bases). Germline values: CDR1 SGDLS, CDR2 YYNGEE. V lost 3 bases and J lost 8, with 11 bases in between. This CDR3 spans 12 amino acids. The CDR3 sequence: CASSGEGVGYTF. DNA for the CDR3: TGTGCCAGCAGCGGTGAGGGGGTAGGCTACACCTTC.

V and J are TRBV20-1 and TRBJ2-1; no clear D gene. Germline CDR1 is DFQATT and CDR2 is SNEGSKA (reference sequence). CDR3 length: 11 amino acids. The ends were cut back, 0 bases at V and 9 bases at J, with 6 bases in the middle. The DNA for the CDR3 is TGCAGTGCTAGAGATCTTGTTGAGCAGTTCTTC. Translating it yields CSARDLVEQFF.

The CDR3 nucleotides are TGTGCCAGCGGGGAGCCAATTTCAGGCCACAATGAGCAGTTCTTC. It translates to CASGEPISGHNEQFF. The chain carries TRBV7-9 and TRBJ2-1; D possibly corresponds to TRBD2 (5 bases). The CDR3 loop spans 15 amino acids. V lost 8 bases and J lost 5, with 19 bases in between. The germline CDR1 and CDR2 sequences are SEHNR and FQNEAQ (reference sequence).

This clone was seen once. The rearrangement uses TRBV6-5 and TRBJ2-1; D call uncertain. The germline V gene has CDR1 MNHEY and CDR2 SVGAGI. The CDR3 loop spans 14 amino acids. V shed 2 bases and J shed 4 bases, with 9 bases lying between them. CDR3 in DNA: TGTGCCAGCAGTTACCGAGCCGTTTACAATGAGCAGTTCTTC. Its protein is CASSYRAVYNEQFF.

The V and J genes are TRBV27 and TRBJ2-2, with D perhaps matching TRBD2 (5 bases). Germline lookup yields CDR1 MNHEY and CDR2 SMNVEV (reference sequence). V was trimmed by 6 bases and J by 7 bases, leaving 15 bases between them. The CDR3 extends over 14 amino acids. CDR3 in amino acids: CASREQRFIGELFF. CDR3 DNA: TGTGCCAGCAGGGAACAGCGGTTTATCGGGGAGCTGTTTTTT.

Remarks on this clone: Germline is not matched at one junction end, which may reflect a read error. The V call is TRBV7-7, the J call TRBJ2-5; D ambiguous. This CDR3 is 13 amino acids long. CDR1 SSHAT and CDR2 FNYEAQ come from the germline V gene (reference sequence). CDR3 bases: TGTGCTAGCAGCTTAGAACCGGGAGAGACCCAGTACTTC. It translates to CASSLEPGETQYF.

The chain has TRBV3-1 (or the pseudogene TRBV3-2) and TRBJ1-1; D is uncertain. The CDR3 is made up of 13 amino acids. The germline V and J ends were trimmed by 2 bases and 1 base, with 5 bases remaining between them. Germline V gene data show CDR1 as LGHDT and CDR2 as YNNKEL (reference sequence). CDR3 DNA: TGTGCCAGCAGCCAATTTAGGAACACTGAAGCTTTCTTT. Translating gives CASSQFRNTEAFF.

The rearrangement links TRBV11-2 to TRBJ1-4, with D tentatively TRBD1 (6 bases). Germline CDR1 is SGHAT and CDR2 is FQNNGV. The length of the CDR3 is 16 residues. With 2 bases removed from V and 5 bases from J, the gap between germline ends came to 15 bases. In DNA form, the CDR3 reads TGTGCCAGCAGCTTACCCCCGGGACATCGCAATGAAAAACTGTTTTTT. Its protein product is CASSLPPGHRNEKLFF.

Worth noting for this clone: Other DNA sequences in the sample encode the same CDR3. V and J are TRBV2 and TRBJ2-7; a weak D match, TRBD2 (6 bases). The V gene lost 6 bases and the J gene lost 0 bases, with 9 bases spanning the gap. Germline CDR1 and CDR2: SNHLY and FYNNEI. This CDR3 is built from 13 residues. The CDR3 protein is CASSGGSSYEQYF. In DNA, the CDR3 is TGTGCCAGCAGCGGAGGGAGCTCCTACGAGCAGTACTTC.

The chain couples TRBV28 to TRBJ2-6; possibly TRBD2 for D (6 bases). Trimming shortened V by 2 bases and J by 0 bases, and 11 bases separated the two germline ends. Germline values: CDR1 MDHEN, CDR2 SYDVKM. This CDR3 comprises 17 residues. The CDR3 coding sequence is TGTGCCAGCAGTTTAAGGGGAGGCCCCTCTGGGGCCAACGTCCTGACTTTC. It yields the protein CASSLRGGPSGANVLTF.